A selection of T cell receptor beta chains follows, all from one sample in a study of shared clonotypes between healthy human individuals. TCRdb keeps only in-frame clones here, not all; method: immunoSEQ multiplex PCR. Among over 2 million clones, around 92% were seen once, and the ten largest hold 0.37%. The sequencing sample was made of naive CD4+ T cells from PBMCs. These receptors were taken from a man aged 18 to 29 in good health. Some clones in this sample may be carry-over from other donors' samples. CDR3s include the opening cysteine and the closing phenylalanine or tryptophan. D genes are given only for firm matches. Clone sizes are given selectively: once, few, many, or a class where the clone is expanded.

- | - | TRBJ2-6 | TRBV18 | TGTGCCAGCTCCGTCCCGGGGGCCAACGTCCTGACTTTC | CASSVPGANVLTF
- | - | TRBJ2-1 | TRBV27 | TGTGCCAGCAGTTTATCAGGCAGGGGCAATGAGCAGTTCTTC | CASSLSGRGNEQFF
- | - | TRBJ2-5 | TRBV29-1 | TGCAGCGTTGCCCACCGAGAGACCCAGTACTTC | CSVAHRETQYF
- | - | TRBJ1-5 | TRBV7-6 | TGTGCCAGCAGCCGATTGAGCAATCAGCCCCAGCATTTT | CASSRLSNQPQHF
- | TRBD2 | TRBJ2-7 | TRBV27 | TGTGCCAGCGTAGGGGGGACTAGCCCTATCGAGCAGTACTTC | CASVGGTSPIEQYF
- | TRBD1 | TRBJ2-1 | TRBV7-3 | TGTGCCAGCAGCTTACAGGGGGCCGCTAACAATGAGCAGTTCTTC | CASSLQGAANNEQFF
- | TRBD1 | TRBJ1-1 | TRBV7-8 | TGTGCCAGCAGCTTAGGAGACAGGGGAATCATGAACACTGAAGCTTTCTTT | CASSLGDRGIMNTEAFF
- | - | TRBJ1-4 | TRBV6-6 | TGTGCCAGCAGTTATAAGGGGGCAACTAATGAAAAACTGTTTTTT | CASSYKGATNEKLFF
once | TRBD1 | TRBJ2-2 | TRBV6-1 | TGTGCCAGCAGTGAAGGATGGAACAGGGGCAGCAACACCGGGGAGCTGTTTTTT | CASSEGWNRGSNTGELFF
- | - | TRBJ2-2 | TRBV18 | TGTGCCAGCTCACCAACAGGGAACGCTTGGGAGCTGTTTTTT | CASSPTGNAWELFF
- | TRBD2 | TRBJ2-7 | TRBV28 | TGTGCCAGCAGTTTTTTGAGCGGGAGCTCCTACGAGCAGTACTTC | CASSFLSGSSYEQYF
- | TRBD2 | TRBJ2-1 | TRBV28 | TGTGCCAGCAGTGGGACTAGCGGGAGGGGTCAGTTCTTC | CASSGTSGRGQFF
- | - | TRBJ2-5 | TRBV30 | TGTGCCCAGAATAGGGGCGGTGAGACCCAGTACTTC | CAQNRGGETQYF
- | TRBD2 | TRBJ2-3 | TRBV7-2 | TGTGCCAGCAGCTTAAGATCTAGCGGGATTAGCACAGATACGCAGTATTTT | CASSLRSSGISTDTQYF
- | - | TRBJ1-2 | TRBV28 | TGTGCCAGCAGACCCCAATCTGGCTACACCTTC | CASRPQSGYTF
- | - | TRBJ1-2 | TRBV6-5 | TGTGCCAGCAGTCAGGTTCTGCCCCCCCTCTATGGCTACACCTTC | CASSQVLPPLYGYTF
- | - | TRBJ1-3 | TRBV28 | TGTGCCAGCAGCTTACCGGGACCGAGCTCTGGAAACACCATATATTTT | CASSLPGPSSGNTIYF
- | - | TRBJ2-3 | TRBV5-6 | TGTGCCAGCAGCTTGGTCAGCGCAGATACGCAGTATTTT | CASSLVSADTQYF
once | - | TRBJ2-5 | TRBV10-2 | TGCGCCAGCAGTGTGGGGCCGCTAGACCAAGAGACCCAGTACTTC | CASSVGPLDQETQYF
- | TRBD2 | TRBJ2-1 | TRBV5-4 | TGTGCCAGCAGCGATGCGAGCGGGAGGGCCTCAGGTAATGAGCAGTTCTTC | CASSDASGRASGNEQFF
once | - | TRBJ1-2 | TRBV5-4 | TGTGCCAGCAGCCCCCGTGAGGGAGGAGAGGGCTACACCTTC | CASSPREGGEGYTF
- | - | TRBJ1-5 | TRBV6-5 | TGTGCCAGCACTAGAGCACTCAATCAGCCCCAGCATTTT | CASTRALNQPQHF
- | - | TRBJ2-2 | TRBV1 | TGCACCAGCAGCCCTTACGCGGGAACCGGGGAGCTGTTTTTT | CTSSPYAGTGELFF
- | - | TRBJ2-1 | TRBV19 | TGTGCCAGTAGTATGATGCTCGGAGGGTACAATGAGCAGTTCTTC | CASSMMLGGYNEQFF
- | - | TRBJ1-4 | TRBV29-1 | TGCAGCGCGAAGATAGGGAAGGGGGGTGAAAAACTGTTTTTT | CSAKIGKGGEKLFF
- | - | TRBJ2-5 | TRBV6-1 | TGTGCCAGCAATCCGGCCGGTCACCAAGAAACCCAGTACTTC | CASNPAGHQETQYF
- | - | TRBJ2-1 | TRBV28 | TGTGCCAGCAGCCGTCCCCCGGTTCATGAGCAGTTCTTC | CASSRPPVHEQFF
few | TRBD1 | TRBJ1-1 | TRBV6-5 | TGTGCCAGCAGTCCGGACAGGGCCACTGAAGCTTTCTTT | CASSPDRATEAFF
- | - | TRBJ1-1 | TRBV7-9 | TGTGCCAGCAGCCCGCGACAGATTATGAACACTGAAGCTTTCTTT | CASSPRQIMNTEAFF
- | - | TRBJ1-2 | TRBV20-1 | TGCAGTGCGCGGGCCTCCGGCTACACCTTC | CSARASGYTF
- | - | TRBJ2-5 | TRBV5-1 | TGCGCCAGCAGCTTGAGCAGCGCGGAGACCCAGTACTTC | CASSLSSAETQYF
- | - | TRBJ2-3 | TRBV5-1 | TGCGCCAGCAGCTTGGGGAGACCAGATACGCAGTATTTT | CASSLGRPDTQYF
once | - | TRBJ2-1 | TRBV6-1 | TGTGCCAGCAGTCCCCGAGGATCTGGCGATGAGCAGTTCTTC | CASSPRGSGDEQFF
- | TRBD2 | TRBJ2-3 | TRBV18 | TGTGCCAGCTCACCGTTGACTAGCGGGAGGGATGGAGATACGCAGTATTTT | CASSPLTSGRDGDTQYF
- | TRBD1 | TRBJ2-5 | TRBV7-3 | TGTGCCAGCAGCTTAGGGACAGGGCTCAAAGAGACCCAGTACTTC | CASSLGTGLKETQYF
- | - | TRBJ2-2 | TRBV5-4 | TGTGCCAGCAGCTTGGTTTCCACCGGGGAGCTGTTTTTT | CASSLVSTGELFF
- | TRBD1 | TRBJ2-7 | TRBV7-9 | TGTGCCAGCAGCTCCGGGACAGGGTATTACGAGCAGTACTTC | CASSSGTGYYEQYF
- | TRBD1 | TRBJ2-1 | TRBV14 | TGTGCCAGCAGCCACCGGGACAGGGTTTTCAATGAGCAGTTCTTC | CASSHRDRVFNEQFF
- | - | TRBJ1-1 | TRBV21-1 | TGTGCCAGCAGCAATTCGGACAGGGTTCGGGTGAACACTGAAGCTTTCTTT | CASSNSDRVRVNTEAFF
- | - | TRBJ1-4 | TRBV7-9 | TGTGCCAGCAGCTCCGGGAGGTCAACTAATGAAAAACTGTTTTTT | CASSSGRSTNEKLFF
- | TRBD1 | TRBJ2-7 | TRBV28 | TGTGCCAGCAGTTCTCCGGGACAGCCCTCCTACGAGCAGTACTTC | CASSSPGQPSYEQYF
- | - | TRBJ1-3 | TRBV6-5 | TGTGCTAGCAGTTACTCGGCAGCCTCTGGAAACACCATATATTTT | CASSYSAASGNTIYF
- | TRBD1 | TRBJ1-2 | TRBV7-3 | TGTGCCAGCAGCTTAGAGGGGGCCCATGGCTACACCTTC | CASSLEGAHGYTF
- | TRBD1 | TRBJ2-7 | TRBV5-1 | TGCGCCAGCAGCTGGGGGACAGGGAACGAGCAGTACTTC | CASSWGTGNEQYF